This T cell receptor (beta chain) was captured by sequencing in a study of T cell responses to AZD1222 COVID-19 vaccine. Notes on the study in general: Spike-specific TCR breadth rose after two AZD1222 doses, and depth rose as well. It should be noted that donors were predominantly white British and more often female, and clonal diversity was possibly underestimated. Only a handful of people who got AZD1222 tested seropositive at baseline. Every sample of the repertoires postdated the peak T cell response.

Sequencing was performed with immunoSEQ multiplex PCR; in TCRdb, only in-frame clones are kept and a portion is missing. The sample lists roughly 170,000 clones, around 88% occurring once. The ends were cut back, 6 bases at V and 4 bases at J, with 16 bases in the middle. Germline V gene data show CDR1 as SGHRS and CDR2 as YFSETQ. The length of the CDR3 is 14 residues. This clone was observed once. Its antigen is unidentified. The rearrangement joins TRBV5-1 to TRBJ1-1; weak D call: TRBD1 (6 bases). This specimen was peripheral blood, taken on day 0 of AZD1222 vaccination. The source is an adult in good health. CDR3 loop: CASTPGEGGTEAFF. CDR3 nucleotides: TGCGCCAGCACCCCGGGGGAGGGGGGCACTGAAGCTTTCTTT.